This entry is about one T cell receptor beta chain. Profiling relied on immunoSEQ multiplex PCR, and the TCRdb table lists in-frame clones only, not all of them. Among about 99,000 clones listed, under 95% were seen once. The V end was cut by 4 bases, the J end by 11 bases, with 17 bases between. The CDR3 is 13 amino acids. Germline V gene data show CDR1 as SNHLY and CDR2 as FYNNEI. The data stem from a study of T cell changes during pregnancy in multiple sclerosis. V gene TRBV2 combines with J gene TRBJ2-5; D uncertain. This receptor was obtained from a female donor with multiple sclerosis, enrolled in a pregnancy study. This sample comprised peripheral blood, obtained after pregnancy. The CDR3: CASSVLIVPRQYF. The CDR3 DNA sequence: TGTGCCAGCAGTGTCCTTATAGTCCCTCGACAGTACTTC.